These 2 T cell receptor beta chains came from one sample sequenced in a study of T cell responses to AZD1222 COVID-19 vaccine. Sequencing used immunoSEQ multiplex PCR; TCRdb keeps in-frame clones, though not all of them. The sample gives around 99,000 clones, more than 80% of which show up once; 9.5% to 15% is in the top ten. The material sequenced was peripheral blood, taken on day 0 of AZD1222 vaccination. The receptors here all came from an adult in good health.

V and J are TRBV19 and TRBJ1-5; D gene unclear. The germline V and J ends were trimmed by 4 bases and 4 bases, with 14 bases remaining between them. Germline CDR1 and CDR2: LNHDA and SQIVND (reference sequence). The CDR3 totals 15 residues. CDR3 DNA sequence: TGTGCCAGTAGTACCAGTCGGATGGGAAATCAGCCCCAGCATTTT. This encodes CASSTSRMGNQPQHF.

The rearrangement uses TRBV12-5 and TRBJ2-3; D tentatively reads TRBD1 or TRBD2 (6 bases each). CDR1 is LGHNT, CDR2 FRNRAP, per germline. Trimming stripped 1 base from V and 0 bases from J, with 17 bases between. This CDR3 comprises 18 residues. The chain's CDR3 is CASGLATFVGGSTDTQYF. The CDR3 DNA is TGTGCTAGTGGTTTGGCGACTTTTGTCGGGGGCAGCACAGATACGCAGTATTTT.